The rows below give T cell receptor beta chains drawn from one sample of a study of T cell repertoires in cytomegalovirus infection. No cognate antigen is known for these TCRs. TCRdb passed the reads through MiXCR, listing each CDR3 protein once. The table shows 140,000 to 150,000 distinct CDR3 sequences, with more than 30% occurring only once. Sequencing was performed on CD8+ T cells from cultured PBMCs, taken from culture after CMV antigen stimulation. Every receptor here comes from a human donor in good health (CMV status not recorded). Some clones in this sample may be carry-over from other donors' samples. The CDR3 runs from the conserved cysteine through the conserved F or W. A D gene is named only where the DNA matches it firmly. For some rows the clone size is stated as once, few or many, or as a class when expanded; others skip it.

J	size	V	D	CDR3	DNA
TRBJ2-4	few	TRBV10-3	TRBD1	CAISESRGTKNIQYF	TGTGCCATCAGTGAGTCCAGGGGGACCAAAAACATTCAGTACTTC
TRBJ1-5	-	TRBV5-4	-	CASSLAGDGNQPQHF	TGTGCCAGCAGCTTGGCCGGGGATGGCAATCAGCCCCAGCATTTT
TRBJ1-6	-	TRBV27	-	CASTRTAGSPLHF	TGTGCCAGCACGCGGACGGCGGGTTCACCCCTCCACTTT
TRBJ1-3	many	TRBV27	-	CASSPGSSGNTIYF	TGTGCCAGCAGCCCGGGGAGCTCTGGAAACACCATATATTTT
TRBJ2-1	few	TRBV12-3/TRBV12-4	-	CASSLFTGPINEQFF	TGTGCCAGCAGTTTATTTACCGGCCCGATTAATGAGCAGTTCTTC
TRBJ2-3	few	TRBV7-8	TRBD2	CASTLAADTQYF	TGTGCCAGCACCCTAGCGGCAGATACGCAGTATTTT
TRBJ2-7	-	TRBV7-6	-	CASSSPGHSYEQYF	TGTGCCAGCAGCTCCCCGGGCCACTCCTACGAGCAGTACTTC
TRBJ2-1	many	TRBV7-8	-	CASSSDQGFLSVDEQFF	TGTGCCAGCAGCTCAGACCAGGGGTTTTTAAGTGTGGATGAGCAGTTCTTC
TRBJ2-2	few	TRBV7-6	TRBD1	CASSLVGTDNTGELFF	TGTGCCAGCAGCTTAGTGGGGACAGATAACACCGGGGAGCTGTTTTTT
TRBJ2-7	few	TRBV10-3	-	CAISESWGKTYEQYF	TGTGCCATCAGTGAGTCGTGGGGGAAGACTTACGAGCAGTACTTC
TRBJ2-3	few	TRBV7-9	-	CASSLPSGWALDTQYF	TGTGCCAGCAGCCTACCCAGCGGGTGGGCGTTAGATACGCAGTATTTT
TRBJ1-5	-	TRBV6-2/TRBV6-3	TRBD1	CASSPGQDYQPQHF	TGTGCCAGCAGCCCGGGACAGGACTATCAGCCCCAGCATTTT
TRBJ2-2	few	TRBV6-5	TRBD2	CASSYERGGTGELFF	TGTGCCAGCAGTTACGAGCGGGGCGGGACCGGGGAGCTGTTTTTT
TRBJ1-5	-	TRBV19	-	CASSKYPDGRVQPQHF	TGTGCCAGTAGTAAATATCCGGACGGGCGGGTTCAGCCCCAGCATTTT
TRBJ2-5	-	TRBV7-9	-	CASSLLGVTQYF	TGTGCCAGCAGCTTACTTGGGGTTACCCAGTACTTC
TRBJ2-3	-	TRBV29-1	TRBD2	CSVSILSSGEWTDTQYF	TGCAGCGTTTCTATTCTGTCTAGCGGGGAATGGACAGATACGCAGTATTTT
TRBJ2-1	-	TRBV11-2	-	CASSLRWGSYNEQFF	TGTGCCAGCAGCTTACGGTGGGGGTCCTACAATGAGCAGTTCTTC
TRBJ2-1	-	TRBV10-3	TRBD2	CAIRETSGGDNEQFF	TGTGCCATCAGGGAGACTAGCGGGGGGGACAATGAGCAGTTCTTC
TRBJ2-7	many	TRBV6-1	TRBD1	CASDRDRKTYEQYF	TGTGCCTCGGACCGGGACAGAAAGACCTACGAGCAGTACTTC
TRBJ1-1	few	TRBV12-3/TRBV12-4	-	CASSSYDGNTEAFF	TGTGCCAGCAGTTCCTACGACGGGAACACTGAAGCTTTCTTT
TRBJ1-1	-	TRBV28	TRBD1	CASSLSLAGGGYTEAFF	TGTGCCAGCAGTTTAAGTCTGGCAGGGGGTGGGTACACTGAAGCTTTCTTT
TRBJ1-5	few	TRBV4-1	-	CASKRALSGDQPQHF	TGCGCCAGCAAACGGGCTCTTTCAGGAGATCAGCCCCAGCATTTT
TRBJ1-4	few	TRBV12-3/TRBV12-4	TRBD1	CASSPQPDRASEKLFF	TGTGCCAGCAGTCCCCAACCCGACAGGGCAAGTGAAAAACTGTTTTTT
TRBJ1-1	few	TRBV27	-	CASSNIRVSRGLNTEAFF	TGTGCCAGCAGCAACATCAGGGTCTCACGGGGTTTGAACACTGAAGCTTTCTTT
TRBJ1-5	few	TRBV19	-	CASSRLDHQPQHF	TGTGCCAGTAGTAGGCTGGACCATCAGCCCCAGCATTTT
TRBJ2-1	-	TRBV28	TRBD1	CASIETGGLGNEQFF	TGTGCCAGCATCGAGACAGGGGGCCTTGGAAATGAGCAGTTCTTC
TRBJ2-7	-	TRBV28	-	CASGFYEQYF	TGTGCCAGCGGCTTCTACGAGCAGTACTTC
TRBJ1-2	-	TRBV11-2	TRBD1	CAILDRSAYGYTF	TGTGCCATCCTGGACAGGTCCGCCTATGGCTACACCTTC